The clone carrying this TCR beta chain was counted a single time. The sample originates from a study of shared clonotypes between healthy human individuals. Cells designated naive CD8 were CD45RO-negative and were positively selected for CCR7, with terminally differentiated effector memory CD45RA+ cells excluded. Germline assignment: CDR1 LGHNA and CDR2 YNFKEQ. The V end lost 0 bases, the J end lost 7 bases, and 18 bases lay between the germline ends. The CDR3 has 16 residues. Profiled with immunoSEQ multiplex PCR; TCRdb holds only in-frame clones, not every one. The table records about 820,000 clones, approximately 92% of them present only once.

The chain joins TRBV4-2 to TRBJ1-2; D gene uncertain. Specimen: naive CD8+ T cells sorted from blood. This receptor was identified in a man aged 30 to 39 in good health. CDR3 sequence (DNA): TGTGCCAGCAGCCAAGAATCCTGGGATACGGCTTCTGGCTACACCTTC. Amino acid sequence: CASSQESWDTASGYTF.